Shown below are 6 T cell receptor beta chains from a single sample sequenced in a study of regulatory T cells in long-lasting Graves disease. Arm-PCR of CDR3 regions with iRepertoire HTBI primers generated TCR beta libraries. Using its own MiXCR run on the multiplex PCR reads, TCRdb lists one record per CDR3 protein. The data show around 330,000 distinct CDR3 sequences, with about a sixth seen just once and about 38% held by the top ten. This sample's time point: newly diagnosed GD, antithyroid drugs for less than 3 months. The TCR library was prepared using RNA isolated from PBMCs. Material: peripheral blood mononuclear cells (PBMCs), obtained at new diagnosis, from a patient treated with antithyroid drugs. The receptors were sampled from a female donor with Graves disease.

This clonotype was seen at least ten times. V gene TRBV12-5 combines with J gene TRBJ2-7, with D possibly being TRBD2 (5 bases). Germline-derived CDR1 and CDR2 are LGHNT and FRNRAP. Trimming cost V 6 bases and J 2 bases, with 11 bases left between them. The CDR3 has 13 residues. The CDR3 region is CASGTDGTYEQYF. Here the CDR3 DNA reads TGTGCTAGTGGAACGGACGGGACCTACGAGCAGTACTTC.

This clonotype was counted ten times or more. The chain carries TRBV28 and TRBJ1-2; 7 bases are a match to TRBD1. V dropped 5 bases and J dropped 8; count of bases not matched to a gene: 11. Germline CDR1 is MDHEN and CDR2 is SYDVKM. This CDR3 is built from 14 residues. CDR3 nucleotide sequence: TGTGCCAGCAGTCACTGGAGGGGGCCCGGGGGCTACACCTTC. Protein sequence: CASSHWRGPGGYTF.

This chain joins TRBV12-5 and TRBJ2-5, with a weak D call TRBD1 (6 bases). In germline, CDR1 is LGHNT, CDR2 FRNRAP. The CDR3 consists of 16 residues. V lost 7 bases, J lost 5 bases, and 23 bases lay in between. CDR3 nucleotides: TGTGCTAGTGCCTTGGGGGCAGGCCCGAAACGCGAGACCCAGTACTTC. Residues: CASALGAGPKRETQYF.

The sample holds many counts of this clonotype. The conserved closing phenylalanine or tryptophan is absent in this CDR3, likely reflecting a read error. V gene TRBV7-6 combines with J gene TRBJ2-7, with a tentative D call TRBD1 (7 bases). V was pared by 5 bases and J by 6 bases, with 17 bases between. Per germline, CDR1 SGHVS and CDR2 FNYEAQ. This CDR3 contains 14 residues. The CDR3 DNA reads TGTGCCAGCAGCCCCAGGGGGGAACGGGTCGAGCAGTACTGC. Translating gives CASSPRGERVEQYC.

This clonotype was seen many times. The chain combines TRBV5-1 with TRBJ1-4; D gene unclear. This CDR3 has 13 amino acids. Deletions cut 2 bases from V and 8 bases from J, with 10 bases between. Germline V gene sequence: CDR1 SGHRS, CDR2 YFSETQ. The DNA of the CDR3 is TGCGCCAGCAGCTTAGGCGGTCCGGAAAAACTGTTTTTT. Its protein product is CASSLGGPEKLFF. Full variable domain (outside the CDR3, taken from reference TRBV5-1 and TRBJ1-4): KAGVTQTPRYLIKTRGQQVTLSCSPISGHRSVSWYQQTPGQGLQFLFEYFSETQRNKGNFPGRFSGRQFSNSRSEMNVSTLELGDSALYLCASSLGGPEKLFFGSGTQLSVL.

This clonotype was seen at least ten times. The chain is built from TRBV7-2 and TRBJ2-5; a possible D gene is TRBD2 (5 bases). V was pared by 3 bases and J by 4 bases, with 15 bases between. CDR1 and CDR2 from the germline V gene are SGHTA and FQGNSA. This CDR3 has 15 residues. The CDR3 sequence is CASSLDGERGETQYF. The CDR3 DNA is TGTGCCAGCAGCTTGGACGGGGAGAGAGGAGAGACCCAGTACTTC.